This T cell receptor (beta chain) was documented in a study of blood T cell repertoires in COVID-19. Across the whole study: The United States, Italy and Spain were the sources of the acute and convalescent COVID-19 samples. T cells, B-cell-depleted T cells, or PBMCs supplied cDNA or gDNA.

The authors' processing: Amplification of reference gene primers was used by the study to estimate nucleated cell counts. The repertoire was sequenced with immunoSEQ multiplex PCR; TCRdb's copy has only in-frame clones and lacks some. V and J calls and clone size are as listed in that table; D and trimming were resolved from the DNA. Of 25,000 to 35,000 clones in the sample, 83% were seen once. The CDR3 has 17 residues. CDR1 is LGHNA, CDR2 YNFKEQ, per germline. Trimming took 2 bases from V and 5 from J; bases not matched to a gene: 12. The sequenced material came from peripheral blood. The source is a man between 65 and 80 years old with active COVID-19. The chain is built from TRBV4-2 and TRBJ1-2; 9 bases agree with TRBD1. Written as DNA, the CDR3 is TGTGCCAGCAGCCAAAAACAGGAGGACAGGGGATTATATGGCTACACCTTC. Its translation is CASSQKQEDRGLYGYTF.